The present T cell receptor beta chain was sequenced within a study of graft-versus-host responses after intestinal transplantation. V lost 4 bases to trimming and J lost 6 bases, with 15 bases between them. Germline V gene sequence: CDR1 MGHRA, CDR2 YSYEKL. The length of the CDR3 is 14 residues. On this clone itself: Its antigen is unidentified.

Generated by immunoSEQ multiplex PCR, the TCRdb table keeps only in-frame clones and is missing some. This sample has tens of thousands of clones, with nearly 85% found just once. The sequence was obtained from a human donor who was the organ donor for an intestinal transplant. The V gene is TRBV4-1, the J gene TRBJ1-2; unclear D gene. The sequences come from unstimulated CD4+ T cells sorted from spleen or lymph node cells, collected before transplant. DNA of the CDR3: TGCGCCAGCAGCCGGGAGGCTCCGGTAGATGGCTACACCTTC. The encoded protein is CASSREAPVDGYTF.